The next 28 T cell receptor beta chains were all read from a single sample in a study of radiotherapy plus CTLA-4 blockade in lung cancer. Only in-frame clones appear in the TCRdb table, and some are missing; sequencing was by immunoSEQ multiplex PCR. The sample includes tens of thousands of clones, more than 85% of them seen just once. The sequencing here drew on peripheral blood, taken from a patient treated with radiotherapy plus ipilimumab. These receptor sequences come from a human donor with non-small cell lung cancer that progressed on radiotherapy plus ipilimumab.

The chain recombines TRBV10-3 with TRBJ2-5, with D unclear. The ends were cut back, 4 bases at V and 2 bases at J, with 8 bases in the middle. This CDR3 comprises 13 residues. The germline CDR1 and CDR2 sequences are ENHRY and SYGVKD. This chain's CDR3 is CAISGPAQETQYF. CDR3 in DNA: TGTGCCATCAGTGGGCCTGCGCAAGAGACCCAGTACTTC.

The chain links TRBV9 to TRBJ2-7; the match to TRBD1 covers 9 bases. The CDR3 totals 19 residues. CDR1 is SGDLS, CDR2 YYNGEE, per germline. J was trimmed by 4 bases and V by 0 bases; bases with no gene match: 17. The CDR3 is CASSVGVGGTGKGGYEQYF. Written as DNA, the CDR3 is TGTGCCAGCAGCGTAGGAGTTGGAGGGACAGGGAAAGGGGGATACGAGCAGTACTTC. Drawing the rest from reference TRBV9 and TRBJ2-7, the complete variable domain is DSGVTQTPKHLITATGQRVTLRCSPRSGDLSVYWYQQSLDQGLQFLIQYYNGEERAKGNILERFSAQQFPDLHSELNLSSLELGDSALYFCASSVGVGGTGKGGYEQYFGPGTRLTVT.

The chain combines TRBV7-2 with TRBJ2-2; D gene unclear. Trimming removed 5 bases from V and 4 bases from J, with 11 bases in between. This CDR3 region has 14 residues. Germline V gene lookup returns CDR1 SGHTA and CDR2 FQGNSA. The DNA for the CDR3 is TGTGCCAGCAGCCCAGGAGAGATCACCGGGGAGCTGTTTTTT. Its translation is CASSPGEITGELFF.

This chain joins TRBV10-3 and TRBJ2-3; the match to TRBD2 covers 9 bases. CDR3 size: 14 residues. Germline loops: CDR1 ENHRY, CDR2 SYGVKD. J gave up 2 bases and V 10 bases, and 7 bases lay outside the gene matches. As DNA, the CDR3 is TGTGCCACCCAGACTAGCGGACTCACAGATACGCAGTATTTT. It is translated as CATQTSGLTDTQYF.

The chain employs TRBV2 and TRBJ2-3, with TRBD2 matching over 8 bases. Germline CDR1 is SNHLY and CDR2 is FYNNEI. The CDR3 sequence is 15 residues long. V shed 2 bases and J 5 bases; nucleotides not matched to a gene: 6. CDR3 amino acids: CASSELARGGDTQYF. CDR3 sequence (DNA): TGTGCCAGCAGTGAACTTGCCCGGGGGGGAGATACGCAGTATTTT.

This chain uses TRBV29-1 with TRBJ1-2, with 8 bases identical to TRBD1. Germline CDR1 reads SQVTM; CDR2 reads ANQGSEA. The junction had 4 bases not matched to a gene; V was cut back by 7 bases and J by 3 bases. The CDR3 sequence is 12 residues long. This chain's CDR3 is CSAATGDYGYTF. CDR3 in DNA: TGCAGCGCCGCGACAGGGGACTATGGCTACACCTTC.

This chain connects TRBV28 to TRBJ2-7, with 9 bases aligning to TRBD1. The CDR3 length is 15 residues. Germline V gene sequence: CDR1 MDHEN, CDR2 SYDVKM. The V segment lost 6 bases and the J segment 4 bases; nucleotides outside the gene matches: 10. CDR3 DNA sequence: TGTGCCAGCAGATGGGGACAGGGACACTCTTACGAGCAGTACTTC. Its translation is CASRWGQGHSYEQYF.

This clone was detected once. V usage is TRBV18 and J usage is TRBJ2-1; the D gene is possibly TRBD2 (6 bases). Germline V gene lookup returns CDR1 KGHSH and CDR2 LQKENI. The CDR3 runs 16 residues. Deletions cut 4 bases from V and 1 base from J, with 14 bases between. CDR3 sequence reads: CASSLPGVHSYNEQFF. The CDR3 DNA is TGTGCCAGCTCACTCCCGGGAGTTCATTCCTACAATGAGCAGTTCTTC.

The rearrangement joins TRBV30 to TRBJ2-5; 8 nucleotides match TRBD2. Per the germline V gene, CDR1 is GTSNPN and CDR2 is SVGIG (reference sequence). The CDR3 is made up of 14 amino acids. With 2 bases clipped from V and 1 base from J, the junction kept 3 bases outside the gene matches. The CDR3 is CAWSQAGGQETQYF. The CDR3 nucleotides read TGTGCCTGGAGTCAGGCGGGGGGCCAAGAGACCCAGTACTTC. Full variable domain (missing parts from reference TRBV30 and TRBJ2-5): SQTIHQWPATLVQPVGSPLSLECTVEGTSNPNLYWYRQAAGRGLQLLFYSVGIGQISSEVPQNLSASRPQDRQFILSSKKLLLSDSGFYLCAWSQAGGQETQYFGPGTRLLVL.

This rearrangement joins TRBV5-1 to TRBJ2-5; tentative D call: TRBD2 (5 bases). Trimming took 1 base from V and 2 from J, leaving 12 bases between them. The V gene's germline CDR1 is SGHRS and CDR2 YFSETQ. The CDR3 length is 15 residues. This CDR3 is CASSLRGSLQETQYF. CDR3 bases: TGCGCCAGCAGCTTGCGGGGATCACTACAAGAGACCCAGTACTTC. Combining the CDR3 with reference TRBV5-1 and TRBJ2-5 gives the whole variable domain KAGVTQTPRYLIKTRGQQVTLSCSPISGHRSVSWYQQTPGQGLQFLFEYFSETQRNKGNFPGRFSGRQFSNSRSEMNVSTLELGDSALYLCASSLRGSLQETQYFGPGTRLLVL.

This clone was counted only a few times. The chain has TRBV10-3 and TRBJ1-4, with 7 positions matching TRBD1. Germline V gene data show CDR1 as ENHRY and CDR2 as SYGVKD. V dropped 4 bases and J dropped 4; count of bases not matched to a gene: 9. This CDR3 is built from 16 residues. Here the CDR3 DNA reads TGTGCCATCAGTGGGGGCTTTGGGACAGTTAATGAAAAACTGTTTTTT. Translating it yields CAISGGFGTVNEKLFF.

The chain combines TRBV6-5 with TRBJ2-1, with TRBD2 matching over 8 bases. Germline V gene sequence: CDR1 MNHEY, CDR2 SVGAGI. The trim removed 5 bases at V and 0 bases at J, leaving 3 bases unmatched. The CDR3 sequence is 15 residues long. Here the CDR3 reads CASSTSGSSYNEQFF. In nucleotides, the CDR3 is TGTGCCAGCAGTACTAGCGGTAGCTCCTACAATGAGCAGTTCTTC.

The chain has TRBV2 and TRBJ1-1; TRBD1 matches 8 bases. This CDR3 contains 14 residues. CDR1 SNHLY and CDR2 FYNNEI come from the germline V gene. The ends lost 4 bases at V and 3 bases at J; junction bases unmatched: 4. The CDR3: CASSGGQAHTEAFF. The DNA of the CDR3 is TGTGCCAGCAGTGGGGGACAGGCACACACTGAAGCTTTCTTT. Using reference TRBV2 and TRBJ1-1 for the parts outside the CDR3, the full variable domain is EPEVTQTPSHQVTQMGQEVILRCVPISNHLYFYWYRQILGQKVEFLVSFYNNEISEKSEIFDDQFSVERPDGSNFTLKIRSTKLEDSAMYFCASSGGQAHTEAFFGQGTRLTVV.

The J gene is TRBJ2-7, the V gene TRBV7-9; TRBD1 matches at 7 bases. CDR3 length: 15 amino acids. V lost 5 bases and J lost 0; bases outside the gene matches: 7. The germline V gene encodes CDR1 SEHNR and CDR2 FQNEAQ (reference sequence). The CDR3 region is CASSRTGGSSYEQYF. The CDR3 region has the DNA TGTGCCAGCAGCCGGACAGGAGGAAGCTCCTACGAGCAGTACTTC. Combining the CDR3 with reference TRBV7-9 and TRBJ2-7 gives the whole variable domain DTGVSQNPRHKITKRGQNVTFRCDPISEHNRLYWYRQTLGQGPEFLTYFQNEAQLEKSRLLSDRFSAERPKGSFSTLEIQRTEQGDSAMYLCASSRTGGSSYEQYFGPGTRLTVT.

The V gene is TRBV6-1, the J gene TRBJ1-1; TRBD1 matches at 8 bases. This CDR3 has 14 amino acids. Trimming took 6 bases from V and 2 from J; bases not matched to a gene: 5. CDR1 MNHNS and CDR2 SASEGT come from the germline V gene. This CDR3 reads CASRGGQGNTEAFF. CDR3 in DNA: TGTGCCAGCAGGGGCGGACAGGGAAACACTGAAGCTTTCTTT.

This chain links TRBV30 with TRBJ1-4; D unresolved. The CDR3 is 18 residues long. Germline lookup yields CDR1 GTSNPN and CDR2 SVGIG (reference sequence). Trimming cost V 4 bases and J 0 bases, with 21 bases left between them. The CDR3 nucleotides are TGTGCCTGGATGGGGTCAGCAAGATCACCGGCAACTAATGAAAAACTGTTTTTT. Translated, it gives CAWMGSARSPATNEKLFF.

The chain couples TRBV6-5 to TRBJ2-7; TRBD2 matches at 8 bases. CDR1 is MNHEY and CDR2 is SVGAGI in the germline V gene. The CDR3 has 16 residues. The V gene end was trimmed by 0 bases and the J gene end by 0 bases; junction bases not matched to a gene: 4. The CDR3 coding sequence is TGTGCCAGCAGTTACTCGGGCGGGAGGAGCTCCTACGAGCAGTACTTC. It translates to CASSYSGGRSSYEQYF.

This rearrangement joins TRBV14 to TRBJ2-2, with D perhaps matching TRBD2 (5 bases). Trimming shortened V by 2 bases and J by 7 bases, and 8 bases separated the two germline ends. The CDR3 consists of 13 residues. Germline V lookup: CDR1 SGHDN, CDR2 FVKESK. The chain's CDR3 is CASSQTGNGELFF. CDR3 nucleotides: TGTGCCAGCAGCCAAACGGGGAACGGGGAGCTGTTTTTT.

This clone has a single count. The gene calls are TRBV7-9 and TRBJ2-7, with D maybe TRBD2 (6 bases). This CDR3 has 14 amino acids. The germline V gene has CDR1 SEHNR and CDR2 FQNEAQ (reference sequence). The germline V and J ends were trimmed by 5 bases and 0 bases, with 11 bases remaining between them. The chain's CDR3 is CASSHGRSSYEQYF. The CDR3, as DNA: TGTGCCAGCAGCCATGGGAGGAGCTCCTACGAGCAGTACTTC.

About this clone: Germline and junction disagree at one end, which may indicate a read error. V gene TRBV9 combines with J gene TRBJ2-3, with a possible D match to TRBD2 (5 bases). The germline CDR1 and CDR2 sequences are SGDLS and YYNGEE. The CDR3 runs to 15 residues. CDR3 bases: TGTGCCAGCAACGTAGAGGGATTTAACACAGATACGCAGTATTTT. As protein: CASNVEGFNTDTQYF.

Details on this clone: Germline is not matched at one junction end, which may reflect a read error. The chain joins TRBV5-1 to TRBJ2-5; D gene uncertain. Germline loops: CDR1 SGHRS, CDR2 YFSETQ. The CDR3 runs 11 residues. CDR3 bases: TGCGCCAGCAGCTTCCAAGAGGCCCAGTACTTC. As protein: CASSFQEAQYF.

The CDR3 DNA reads as TGCGCCAGCAGCTTGGCCCAACATGAGCAGTTCTTC. It encodes CASSLAQHEQFF. V is TRBV5-1 and J is TRBJ2-1; D is uncertain. Germline loops: CDR1 SGHRS, CDR2 YFSETQ. The germline V and J ends were trimmed by 0 bases and 8 bases, with 6 bases remaining between them. The CDR3 is 12 residues long.

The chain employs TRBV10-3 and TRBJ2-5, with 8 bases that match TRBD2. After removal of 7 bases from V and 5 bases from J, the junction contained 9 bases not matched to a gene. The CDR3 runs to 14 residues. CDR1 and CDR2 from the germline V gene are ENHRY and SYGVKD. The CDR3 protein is CAIKDGGAQETQYF. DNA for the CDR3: TGTGCCATCAAGGACGGGGGGGCACAGGAGACCCAGTACTTC.

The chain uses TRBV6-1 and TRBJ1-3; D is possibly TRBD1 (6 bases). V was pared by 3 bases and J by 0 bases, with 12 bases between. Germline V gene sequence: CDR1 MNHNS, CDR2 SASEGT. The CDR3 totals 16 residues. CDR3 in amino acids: CASSENRASSGNTIYF. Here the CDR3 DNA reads TGTGCCAGCAGTGAGAACAGGGCCTCCTCTGGAAACACCATATATTTT.

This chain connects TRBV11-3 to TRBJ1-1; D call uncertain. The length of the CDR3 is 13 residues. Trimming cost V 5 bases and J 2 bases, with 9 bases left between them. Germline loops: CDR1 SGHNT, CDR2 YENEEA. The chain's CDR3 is CASSPEANTEAFF. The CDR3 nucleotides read TGTGCCAGCAGCCCAGAGGCTAACACTGAAGCTTTCTTT. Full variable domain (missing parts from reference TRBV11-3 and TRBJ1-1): EAGVVQSPRYKIIEKKQPVAFWCNPISGHNTLYWYLQNLGQGPELLIRYENEEAVDDSQLPKDRFSAERLKGVDSTLKIQPAELGDSAVYLCASSPEANTEAFFGQGTRLTVV.

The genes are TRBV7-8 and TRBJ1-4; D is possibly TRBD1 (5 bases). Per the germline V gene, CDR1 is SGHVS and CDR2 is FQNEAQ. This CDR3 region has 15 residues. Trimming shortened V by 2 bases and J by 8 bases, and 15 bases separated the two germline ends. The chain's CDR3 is CASSLSPGGWEKLFF. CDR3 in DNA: TGTGCCAGCAGCTTATCCCCGGGGGGTTGGGAAAAACTGTTTTTT. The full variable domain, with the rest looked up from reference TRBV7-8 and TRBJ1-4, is GAGVSQSPRYKVAKRGQDVALRCDPISGHVSLFWYQQALGQGPEFLTYFQNEAQLDKSGLPSDRFFAERPEGSVSTLKIQRTQQEDSAVYLCASSLSPGGWEKLFFGSGTQLSVL.

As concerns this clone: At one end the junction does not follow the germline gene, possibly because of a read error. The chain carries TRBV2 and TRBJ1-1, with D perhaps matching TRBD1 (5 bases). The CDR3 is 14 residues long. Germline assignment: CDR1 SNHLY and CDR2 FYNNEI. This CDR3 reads CASSDLSGNTGAFF. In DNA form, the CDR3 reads TGTGCCAGCAGTGATTTATCAGGGAACACTGGAGCTTTCTTT.

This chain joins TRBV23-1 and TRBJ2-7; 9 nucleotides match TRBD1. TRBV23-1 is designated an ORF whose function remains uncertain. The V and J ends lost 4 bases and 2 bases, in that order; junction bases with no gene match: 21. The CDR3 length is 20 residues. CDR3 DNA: TGCGCCAGCAGTCCCGGGGAGCGGACAGGGGCCACATCGGAACCCTACGAGCAGTACTTC. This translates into CASSPGERTGATSEPYEQYF.